This T cell receptor beta chain stems from a study of T cell repertoires in cytomegalovirus infection. Study overall: Recently identified HLA-C-restricted CMV epitopes and well-studied HLA-B-restricted CMV epitopes were used by the study. The public TCR beta signatures pointed to both CMV infection and matching HLA type.

Whole-study findings and limits: HLA-C-restricted TCR beta clonotypes specific for CMV led the ex vivo response.

Germline V gene sequence: CDR1 DFQATT, CDR2 SNEGSKA (reference sequence). This CDR3 contains 13 residues. J lost 3 bases, V lost 5 bases, and 5 bases had no gene match. TCRdb re-called the reads through MiXCR, storing one row per CDR3 protein. The sample gives 100,000 or so distinct CDR3 sequences, over 40% of which show up once; about three quarters is in the top ten. Note on this clonotype: Antigen unknown.

The material sequenced was CD8+ T cells from cultured PBMCs, taken from culture after CMV antigen stimulation. The rearrangement links TRBV20-1 to TRBJ2-7; 9 positions agree with TRBD1. This clonotype originated in a human donor in good health (CMV status not recorded). Some clones in this sample may be carry-over from other donors' samples. CDR3: CSASTGGFYEQYF. CDR3 coding DNA: TGCAGTGCTTCAACAGGGGGCTTCTACGAGCAGTACTTC.